The sample holds many counts of the clone carrying this T cell receptor (beta chain). The use of a sample-barcoded 5' primer and a J-beta primer mix characterized a second PCR of about 6 to 11 cycles. Researchers report that a template-switch adaptor with 12 random nucleotides tagged each cDNA molecule. TCRdb used MiXCR to reprocess the 5' RACE reads, holding one entry per CDR3 protein. Here the sample spans 650,000 or so distinct CDR3 sequences, roughly half being singletons. This sample is part of a study of blood T cells in healthy people across ages. Germline V CDR1 and CDR2: DFQATT, SNEGSKA (reference sequence). Trimming cost V 1 base and J 3 bases; bases outside gene matches: 9. The CDR3 has 17 amino acids.

V gene TRBV20-1 combines with J gene TRBJ2-3; 11 bases align to TRBD2. This clonotype originated in a woman older than 75 in good health. Sequenced: blood. CDR3 nucleotides: TGCAGTGCTAGAGCCCGACTAGCGGGAAAGGTGACAGATACGCAGTATTTT. This gives the protein CSARARLAGKVTDTQYF.